This T cell receptor (beta chain) was identified in a study of T-cell reconstitution after alpha-beta-depleted transplantation in children. V gave up 0 bases and J gave up 4 bases, with 10 bases separating them. The germline V gene encodes CDR1 SGHRS and CDR2 YFSETQ. CDR3 length equals 15 residues. The TCRbeta library was prepared with unique molecular identifiers. A single record per CDR3 protein comes from TCRdb applying MiXCR to the PCR reads. The sample shows around 600,000 distinct CDR3 sequences, about 15% of them seen only once. The chain employs TRBV5-1 and TRBJ2-2, with TRBD1 as a possible D gene (5 bases). The input for sequencing was PBMCs from the stem cell graft donor, taken from the stem cell graft. The clonotype was recovered from a human donor who donated a stem cell graft to a child with acute myeloid leukemia. CDR3 DNA sequence: TGCGCCAGCAGCTTGGATACAGGAGTCACCGGGGAGCTGTTTTTT. It is translated as CASSLDTGVTGELFF.